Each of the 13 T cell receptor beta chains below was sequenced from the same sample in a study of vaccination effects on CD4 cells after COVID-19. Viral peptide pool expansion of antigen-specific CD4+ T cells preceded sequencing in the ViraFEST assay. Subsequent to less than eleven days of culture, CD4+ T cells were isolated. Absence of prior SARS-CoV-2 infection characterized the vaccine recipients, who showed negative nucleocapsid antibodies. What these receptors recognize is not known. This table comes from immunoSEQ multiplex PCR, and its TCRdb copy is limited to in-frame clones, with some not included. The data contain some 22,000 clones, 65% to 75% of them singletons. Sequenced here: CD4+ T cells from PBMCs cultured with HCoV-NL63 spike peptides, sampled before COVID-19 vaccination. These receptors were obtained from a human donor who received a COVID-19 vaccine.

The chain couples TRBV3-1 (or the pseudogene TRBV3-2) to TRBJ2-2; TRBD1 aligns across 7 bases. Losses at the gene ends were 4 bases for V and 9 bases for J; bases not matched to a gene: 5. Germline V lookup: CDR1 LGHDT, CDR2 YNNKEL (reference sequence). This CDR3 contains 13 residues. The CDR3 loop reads CASSPETGRELFF. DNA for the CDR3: TGTGCCAGCAGCCCAGAGACAGGGAGGGAGCTGTTTTTT.

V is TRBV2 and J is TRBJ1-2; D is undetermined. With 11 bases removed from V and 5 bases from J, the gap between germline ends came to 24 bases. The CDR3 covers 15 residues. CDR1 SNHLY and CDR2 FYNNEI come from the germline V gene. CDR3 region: CAGAVEGAMGYGYTF. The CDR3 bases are TGTGCCGGCGCGGTGGAGGGTGCGATGGGGTATGGCTACACCTTC.

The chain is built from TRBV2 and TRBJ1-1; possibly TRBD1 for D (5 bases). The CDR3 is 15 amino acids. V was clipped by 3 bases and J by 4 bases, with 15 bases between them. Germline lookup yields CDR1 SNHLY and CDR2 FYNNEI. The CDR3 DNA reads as TGTGCCAGCAGTGAGCCCCAGGGAAAGAGCACTGAAGCTTTCTTT. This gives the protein CASSEPQGKSTEAFF.

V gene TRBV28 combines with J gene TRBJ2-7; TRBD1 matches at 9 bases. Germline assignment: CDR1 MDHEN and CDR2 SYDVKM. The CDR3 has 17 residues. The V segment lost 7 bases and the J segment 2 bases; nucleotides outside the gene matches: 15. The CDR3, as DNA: TGTGCCAGCACCCCTTACATGGGACAGGGACTACCCTACGAGCAGTACTTC. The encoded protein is CASTPYMGQGLPYEQYF.

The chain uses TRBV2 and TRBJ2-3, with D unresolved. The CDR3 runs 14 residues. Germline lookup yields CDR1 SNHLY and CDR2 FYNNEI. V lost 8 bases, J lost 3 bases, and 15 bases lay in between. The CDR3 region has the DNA TGTGCCAGCCTAAAATCTCTAGAGACAGATACGCAGTATTTT. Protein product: CASLKSLETDTQYF.

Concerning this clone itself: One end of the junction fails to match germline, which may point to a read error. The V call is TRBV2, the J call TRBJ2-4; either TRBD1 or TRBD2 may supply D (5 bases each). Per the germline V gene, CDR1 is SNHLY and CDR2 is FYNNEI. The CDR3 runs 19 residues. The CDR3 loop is CASREGVSLAQRAKNIQYF. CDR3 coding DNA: TGTGCCAGCAGAGAAGGGGTCTCGTTAGCGCAACGAGCCAAAAACATTCAGTACTTC.

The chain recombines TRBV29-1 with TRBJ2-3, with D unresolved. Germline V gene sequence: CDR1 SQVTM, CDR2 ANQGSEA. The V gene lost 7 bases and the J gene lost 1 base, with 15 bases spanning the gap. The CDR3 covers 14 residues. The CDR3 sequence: CSGKSLGGTDTQYF. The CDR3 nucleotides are TGCAGCGGCAAAAGTCTGGGCGGCACAGATACGCAGTATTTT.

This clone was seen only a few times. The CDR3 coding sequence is TGTGCCAGTAGTATGGCAGAATACACCGGGGAGCTGTTTTTT. It translates to CASSMAEYTGELFF. This chain joins TRBV19 and TRBJ2-2; D gene uncertain. The CDR3 consists of 14 residues. Per germline, CDR1 LNHDA and CDR2 SQIVND (reference sequence). Trimming took 3 bases from V and 3 from J, leaving 8 bases between them.

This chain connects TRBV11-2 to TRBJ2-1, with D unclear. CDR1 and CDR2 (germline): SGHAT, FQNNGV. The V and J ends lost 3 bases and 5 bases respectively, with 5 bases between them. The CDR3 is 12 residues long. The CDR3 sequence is CASSLGHNEQFF. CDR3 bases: TGTGCCAGCAGCTTGGGTCACAATGAGCAGTTCTTC.

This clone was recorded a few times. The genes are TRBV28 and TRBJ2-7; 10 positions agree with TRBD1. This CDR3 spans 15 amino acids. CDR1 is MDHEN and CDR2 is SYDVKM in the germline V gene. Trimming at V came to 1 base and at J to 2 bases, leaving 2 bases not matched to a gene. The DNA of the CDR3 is TGTGCCAGCAGTTTATCTGGGACAGGGGCCTACGAGCAGTACTTC. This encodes CASSLSGTGAYEQYF.

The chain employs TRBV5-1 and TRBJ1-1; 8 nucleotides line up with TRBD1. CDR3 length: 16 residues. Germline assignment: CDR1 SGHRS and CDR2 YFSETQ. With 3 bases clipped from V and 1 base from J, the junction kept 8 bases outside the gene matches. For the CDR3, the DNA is TGCGCCAGCAGCTCGGATCCCGGGACAGGGAACACTGAAGCTTTCTTT. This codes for CASSSDPGTGNTEAFF.

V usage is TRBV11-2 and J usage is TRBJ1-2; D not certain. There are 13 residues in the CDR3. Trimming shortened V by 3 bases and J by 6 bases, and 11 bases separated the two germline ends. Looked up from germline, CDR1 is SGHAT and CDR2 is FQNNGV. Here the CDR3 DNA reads TGTGCCAGCAGCTTTGGTCTCTTTAATGGCTACACCTTC. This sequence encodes CASSFGLFNGYTF.

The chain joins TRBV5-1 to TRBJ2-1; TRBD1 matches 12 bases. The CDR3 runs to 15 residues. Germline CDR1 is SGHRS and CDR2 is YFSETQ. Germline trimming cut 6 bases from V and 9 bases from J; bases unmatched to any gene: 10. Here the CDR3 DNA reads TGCGCCAGCACCGTTGGGACAGGGGGCTTGGGTGAGCAGTTCTTC. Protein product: CASTVGTGGLGEQFF.